The sequence of this TCR beta chain was determined in a study of cytomegalovirus exposure and HLA in healthy donors. PCR employed 60 Vbeta and 13 Jbeta primers. The table came from immunoSEQ multiplex PCR; TCRdb's copy has only in-frame clones and leaves some out. Altogether about 59,000 clones are present, roughly 83% being singletons, with the ten largest covering more than 1.5%. The CDR3 has 13 amino acids. Trimming cost V 2 bases and J 6 bases, with 11 bases left between them. Germline CDR1 SGHVS, CDR2 FQNEAQ. This clone has more than one count but fewer than ten. Other DNA variants within this sample encode the same CDR3.

The receptor was isolated from a human donor in good health. The gene calls are TRBV7-8 and TRBJ2-7; TRBD1 is a possible D gene (6 bases). The specimen was PBMCs. CDR3 protein: CASSLSGRGEQYF. As DNA, the CDR3 is TGTGCCAGCAGCTTAAGCGGCAGGGGCGAGCAGTACTTC.